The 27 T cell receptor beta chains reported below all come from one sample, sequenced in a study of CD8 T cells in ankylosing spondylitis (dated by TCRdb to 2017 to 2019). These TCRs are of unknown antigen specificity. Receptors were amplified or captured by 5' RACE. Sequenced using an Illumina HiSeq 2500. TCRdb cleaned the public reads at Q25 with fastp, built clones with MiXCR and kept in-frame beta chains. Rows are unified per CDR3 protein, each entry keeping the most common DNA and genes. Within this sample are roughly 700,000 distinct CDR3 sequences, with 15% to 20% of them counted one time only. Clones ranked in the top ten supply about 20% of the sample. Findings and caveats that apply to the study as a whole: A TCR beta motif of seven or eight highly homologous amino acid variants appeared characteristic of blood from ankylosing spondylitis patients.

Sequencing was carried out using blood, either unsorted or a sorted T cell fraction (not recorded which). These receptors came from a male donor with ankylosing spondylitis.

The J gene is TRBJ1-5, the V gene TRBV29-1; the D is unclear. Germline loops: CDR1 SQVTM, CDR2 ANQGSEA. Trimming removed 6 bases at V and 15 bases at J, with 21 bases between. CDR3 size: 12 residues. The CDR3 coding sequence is TGCAGCGTCCGCAAACCCGACGGATTTCTGCATTTT. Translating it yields CSVRKPDGFLHF.

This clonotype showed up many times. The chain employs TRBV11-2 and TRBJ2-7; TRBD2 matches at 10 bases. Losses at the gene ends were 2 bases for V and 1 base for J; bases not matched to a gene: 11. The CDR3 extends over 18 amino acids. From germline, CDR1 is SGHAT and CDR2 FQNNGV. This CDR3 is CASSLRHRTSGASYEQYF. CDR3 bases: TGTGCCAGCAGCTTAAGACACCGAACTAGCGGGGCTTCCTACGAGCAGTACTTC. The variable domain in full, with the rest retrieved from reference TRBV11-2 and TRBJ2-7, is EAGVAQSPRYKIIEKRQSVAFWCNPISGHATLYWYQQILGQGPKLLIQFQNNGVVDDSQLPKDRFSAERLKGVDSTLKIQPAKLEDSAVYLCASSLRHRTSGASYEQYFGPGTRLTVT.

The CDR3 bases are TGTGCCAGTAATAGCCAGGCCTCTAGCACAGATACGCAGTATTTT. As protein: CASNSQASSTDTQYF. The chain uses TRBV19 and TRBJ2-3, with unresolved D. Trimming removed 7 bases at V and 0 bases at J, with 14 bases between. Germline CDR1 LNHDA, CDR2 SQIVND (reference sequence). The CDR3 has 15 amino acids.

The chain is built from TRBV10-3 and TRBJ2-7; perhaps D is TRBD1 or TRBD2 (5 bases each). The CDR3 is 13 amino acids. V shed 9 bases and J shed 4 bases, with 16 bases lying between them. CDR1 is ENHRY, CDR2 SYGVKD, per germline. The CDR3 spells CAIKPGPLYEQYF. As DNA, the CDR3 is TGTGCCATTAAACCGGGACCTCTATACGAGCAGTACTTC.

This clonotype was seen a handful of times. The CDR3 DNA is TGTGCCAGCATTCCCGGGACACCACTCGGCGGGAATCAGCCCCAGCATTTT. Translating it yields CASIPGTPLGGNQPQHF. The chain uses TRBV12-3 or TRBV12-4 and TRBJ1-5; D possibly corresponds to TRBD1 (6 bases). The CDR3 is made up of 17 amino acids. V lost 7 bases, J lost 4 bases, and 23 bases lay in between.

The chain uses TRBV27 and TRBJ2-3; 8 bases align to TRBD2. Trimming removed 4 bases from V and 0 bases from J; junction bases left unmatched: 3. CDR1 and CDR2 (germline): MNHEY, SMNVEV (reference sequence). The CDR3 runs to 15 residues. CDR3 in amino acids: CASSSKRGSTDTQYF. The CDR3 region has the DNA TGTGCCAGCAGTTCAAAGCGGGGGAGCACAGATACGCAGTATTTT.

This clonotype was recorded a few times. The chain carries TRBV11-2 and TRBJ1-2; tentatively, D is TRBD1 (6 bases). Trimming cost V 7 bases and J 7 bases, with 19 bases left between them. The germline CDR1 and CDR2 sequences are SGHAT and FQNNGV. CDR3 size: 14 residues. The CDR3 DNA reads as TGTGCCAGCAACCCCCCGGGGGCGTTAGGTGGCTACACCTTC. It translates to CASNPPGALGGYTF.

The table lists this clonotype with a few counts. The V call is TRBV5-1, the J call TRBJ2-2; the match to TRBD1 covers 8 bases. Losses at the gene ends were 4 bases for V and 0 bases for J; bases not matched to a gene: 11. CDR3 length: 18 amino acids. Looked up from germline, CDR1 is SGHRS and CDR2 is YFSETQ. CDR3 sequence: CASSTPLDRAANTGELFF. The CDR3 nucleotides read TGCGCCAGCAGCACGCCTCTGGACAGGGCCGCGAACACCGGGGAGCTGTTTTTT. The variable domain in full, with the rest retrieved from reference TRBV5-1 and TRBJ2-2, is KAGVTQTPRYLIKTRGQQVTLSCSPISGHRSVSWYQQTPGQGLQFLFEYFSETQRNKGNFPGRFSGRQFSNSRSEMNVSTLELGDSALYLCASSTPLDRAANTGELFFGEGSRLTVL.

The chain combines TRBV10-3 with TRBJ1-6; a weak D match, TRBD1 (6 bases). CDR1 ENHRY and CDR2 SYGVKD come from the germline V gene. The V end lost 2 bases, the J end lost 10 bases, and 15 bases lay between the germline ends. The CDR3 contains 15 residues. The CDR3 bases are TGTGCCATCAGTGAGGACAGGACCTACCGGTCACCCCTCCACTTT. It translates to CAISEDRTYRSPLHF.

CDR3 amino acids: CASSSTDWGSGSPNEQFF. The CDR3 bases are TGTGCCAGCAGCTCGACGGACTGGGGTAGCGGGAGTCCCAATGAGCAGTTCTTC. This chain uses TRBV11-1 with TRBJ2-1, with 9 bases fitting TRBD2. The CDR3 runs 18 residues. The germline V gene has CDR1 SGHAT and CDR2 FQDESV (reference sequence). V shed 4 bases and J 6 bases; nucleotides not matched to a gene: 16.

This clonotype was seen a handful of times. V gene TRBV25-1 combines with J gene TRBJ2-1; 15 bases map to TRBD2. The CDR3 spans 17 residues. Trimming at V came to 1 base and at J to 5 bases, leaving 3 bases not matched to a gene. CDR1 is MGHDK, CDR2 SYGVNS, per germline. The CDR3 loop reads CASSELGTSGGNNEQFF. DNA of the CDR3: TGTGCCAGCAGTGAATTGGGGACTAGCGGGGGGAACAATGAGCAGTTCTTC.

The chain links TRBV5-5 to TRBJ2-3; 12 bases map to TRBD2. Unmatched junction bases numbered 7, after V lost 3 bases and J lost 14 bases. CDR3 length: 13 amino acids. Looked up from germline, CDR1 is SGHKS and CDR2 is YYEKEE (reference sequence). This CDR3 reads CASSSTQLAGGYF. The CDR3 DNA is TGTGCCAGCAGCTCAACCCAACTAGCGGGAGGGTATTTT.

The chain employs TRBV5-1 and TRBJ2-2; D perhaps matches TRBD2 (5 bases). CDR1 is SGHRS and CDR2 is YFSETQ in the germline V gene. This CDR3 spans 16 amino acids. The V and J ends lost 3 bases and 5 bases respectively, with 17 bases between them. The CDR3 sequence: CASSYGLTTNTGELFF. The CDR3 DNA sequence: TGCGCCAGCAGCTACGGGCTGACGACTAATACCGGGGAGCTGTTTTTT.

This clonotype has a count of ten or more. The DNA of the CDR3 is TGTGCCAGCAGCTTAGAGACGAGCTCCTACAATGAGCAGTTCTTC. Translating it yields CASSLETSSYNEQFF. V and J are TRBV13 and TRBJ2-1; the D is unclear. V lost 1 base and J lost 0, with 7 bases in between. Germline values: CDR1 PRHDT, CDR2 FYEKMQ (reference sequence). The length of the CDR3 is 15 residues.

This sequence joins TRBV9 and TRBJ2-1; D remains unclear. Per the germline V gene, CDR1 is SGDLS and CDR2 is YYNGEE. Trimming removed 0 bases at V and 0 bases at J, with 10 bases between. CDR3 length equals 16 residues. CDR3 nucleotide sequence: TGTGCCAGCAGCGTAGCTGGTCAGAGCTCCTACAATGAGCAGTTCTTC. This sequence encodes CASSVAGQSSYNEQFF. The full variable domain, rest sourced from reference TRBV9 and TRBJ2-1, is DSGVTQTPKHLITATGQRVTLRCSPRSGDLSVYWYQQSLDQGLQFLIQYYNGEERAKGNILERFSAQQFPDLHSELNLSSLELGDSALYFCASSVAGQSSYNEQFFGPGTRLTVL.

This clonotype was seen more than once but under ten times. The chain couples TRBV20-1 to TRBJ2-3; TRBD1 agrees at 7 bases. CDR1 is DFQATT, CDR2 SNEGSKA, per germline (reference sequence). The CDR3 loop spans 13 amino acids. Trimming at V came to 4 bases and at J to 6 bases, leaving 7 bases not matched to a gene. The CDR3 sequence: CSATGTASDTQYF. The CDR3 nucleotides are TGCAGTGCTACCGGGACAGCATCTGATACGCAGTATTTT.

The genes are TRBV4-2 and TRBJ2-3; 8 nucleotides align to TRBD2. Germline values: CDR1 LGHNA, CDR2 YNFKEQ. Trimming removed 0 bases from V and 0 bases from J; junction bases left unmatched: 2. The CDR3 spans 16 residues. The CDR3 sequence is CASSQDVAGSTDTQYF. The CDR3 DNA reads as TGTGCCAGCAGCCAAGATGTAGCGGGGAGCACAGATACGCAGTATTTT.

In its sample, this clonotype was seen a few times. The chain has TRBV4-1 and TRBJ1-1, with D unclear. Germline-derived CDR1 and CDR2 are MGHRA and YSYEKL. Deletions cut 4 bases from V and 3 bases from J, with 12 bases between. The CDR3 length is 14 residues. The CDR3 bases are TGCGCCAGCAGCCCACTGAACGGGGACACTGAAGCTTTCTTT. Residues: CASSPLNGDTEAFF.

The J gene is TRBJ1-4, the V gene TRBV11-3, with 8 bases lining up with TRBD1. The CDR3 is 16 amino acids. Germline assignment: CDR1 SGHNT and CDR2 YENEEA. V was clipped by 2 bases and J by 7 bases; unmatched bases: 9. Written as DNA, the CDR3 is TGTGCCAGCAGCTTACCTACAGGGGGGGGCAGTGAAAAACTGTTTTTT. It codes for CASSLPTGGGSEKLFF.

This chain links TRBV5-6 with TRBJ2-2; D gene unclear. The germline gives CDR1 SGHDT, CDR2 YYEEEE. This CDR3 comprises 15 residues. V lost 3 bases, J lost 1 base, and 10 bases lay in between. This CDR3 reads CASSSLHLNTGELFF. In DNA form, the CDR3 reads TGTGCCAGCAGCTCCTTGCACTTGAACACCGGGGAGCTGTTTTTT.

Here the CDR3 reads CASSSRRGGMPNEKLFF. The CDR3 DNA reads TGTGCCAGCAGTTCCCGGAGAGGGGGCATGCCTAATGAAAAACTGTTTTTT. The chain joins TRBV12-3 or TRBV12-4 to TRBJ1-4; 7 bases are shared with TRBD1. CDR3 length: 17 residues. Trimming cost V 4 bases and J 3 bases; bases outside gene matches: 11.

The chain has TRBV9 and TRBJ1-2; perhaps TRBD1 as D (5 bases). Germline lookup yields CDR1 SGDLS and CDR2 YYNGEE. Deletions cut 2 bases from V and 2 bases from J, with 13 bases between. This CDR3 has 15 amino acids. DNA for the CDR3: TGTGCCAGCAGCGTCCTGACAGAGGGGAACTATGGCTACACCTTC. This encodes CASSVLTEGNYGYTF.

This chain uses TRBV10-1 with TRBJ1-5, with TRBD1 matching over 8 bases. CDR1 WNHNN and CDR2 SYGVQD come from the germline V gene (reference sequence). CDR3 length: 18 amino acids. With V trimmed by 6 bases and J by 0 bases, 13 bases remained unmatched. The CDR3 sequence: CASRPGQGPTYSNQPQHF. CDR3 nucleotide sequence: TGCGCCAGCAGACCCGGACAGGGCCCGACTTATAGCAATCAGCCCCAGCATTTT.

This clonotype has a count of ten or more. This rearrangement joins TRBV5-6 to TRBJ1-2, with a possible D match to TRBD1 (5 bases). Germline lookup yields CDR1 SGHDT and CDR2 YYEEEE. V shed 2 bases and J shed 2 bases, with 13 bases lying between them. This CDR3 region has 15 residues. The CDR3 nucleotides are TGTGCCAGCAGCTTTCCAGGGTGGAGGAACTATGGCTACACCTTC. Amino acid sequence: CASSFPGWRNYGYTF.

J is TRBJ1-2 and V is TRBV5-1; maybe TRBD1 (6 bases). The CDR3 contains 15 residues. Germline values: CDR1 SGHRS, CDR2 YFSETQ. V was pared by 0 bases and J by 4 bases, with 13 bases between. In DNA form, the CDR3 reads TGCGCCAGCAGCTTGGAGTTGGGGGCCCTCTATGGCTACACCTTC. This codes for CASSLELGALYGYTF.

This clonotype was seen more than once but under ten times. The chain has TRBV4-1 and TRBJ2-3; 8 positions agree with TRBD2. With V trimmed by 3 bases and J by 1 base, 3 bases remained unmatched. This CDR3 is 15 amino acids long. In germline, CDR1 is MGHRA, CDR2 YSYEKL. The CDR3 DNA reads TGCGCCAGCAGCCAGTCTAGCGGGCGCACAGATACGCAGTATTTT. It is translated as CASSQSSGRTDTQYF.

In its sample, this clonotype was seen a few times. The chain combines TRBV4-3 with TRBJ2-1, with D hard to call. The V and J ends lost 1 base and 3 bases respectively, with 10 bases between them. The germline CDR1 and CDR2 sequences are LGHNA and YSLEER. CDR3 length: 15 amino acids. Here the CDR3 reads CASSQAYYDYNEQFF. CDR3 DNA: TGCGCCAGCAGCCAAGCTTACTATGACTACAATGAGCAGTTCTTC.